These T cell receptor beta chains were read from a single sample in a study of regulatory T cells in long-lasting Graves disease. Each CDR3 protein gets one entry after TCRdb re-called the multiplex PCR reads with MiXCR. The repertoire holds about 350,000 distinct CDR3 sequences, with roughly 17% as singletons. This sample also appeared in a second study, on T cells in Graves' hyperthyroidism and ophthalmopathy.

This specimen consisted of peripheral blood mononuclear cells (PBMCs), obtained at new diagnosis, from a patient treated with antithyroid drugs. All receptors derive from a man aged 40-49 years with Graves disease. Both conserved end residues are part of each CDR3. D genes are given only for firm matches. Clone size is shown for a subset of rows, as once, few, many or a class of expanded clone.

V: TRBV2
D: .
size: few
J: TRBJ2-5
CDR3: CASTRGQETQYF
DNA: TGTGCCAGCACGCGAGGGCAAGAGACCCAGTACTTC

V: TRBV12-3/TRBV12-4
D: TRBD1
size: many
J: TRBJ1-1
CDR3: CAILDPGQRSEAFF
DNA: TGTGCCATCCTAGATCCGGGACAGCGATCTGAAGCTTTCTTT

V: TRBV28
D: .
size: many
J: TRBJ2-1
CDR3: CASSSSGLFLTMYNEQFF
DNA: TGTGCCAGCAGTTCCTCAGGACTCTTCTTGACTATGTACAATGAGCAGTTCTTC

V: TRBV2
D: TRBD2
size: many
J: TRBJ2-1
CDR3: CASSTSGGARWQFF
DNA: TGTGCCAGCAGTACTAGCGGGGGGGCCCGTTGGCAGTTCTTC

V: TRBV7-3
D: .
size: few
J: TRBJ2-2
CDR3: CASSFGPPSVTGELFF
DNA: TGTGCCAGCAGCTTTGGACCGCCTAGTGTCACCGGGGAGCTGTTTTTT

V: TRBV7-7
D: .
size: .
J: TRBJ2-3
CDR3: CASSSPQGLGTDTQYF
DNA: TGTGCCAGCAGCTCCCCTCAGGGACTTGGCACAGATACGCAGTATTTT

V: TRBV20-1
D: TRBD1
size: .
J: TRBJ1-2
CDR3: CSASPGQTYGYTF
DNA: TGCAGTGCTAGCCCGGGACAGACTTATGGCTACACCTTC

V: TRBV12-3/TRBV12-4
D: .
size: many
J: TRBJ1-1
CDR3: CASSLRLSNTEAFF
DNA: TGTGCCAGCAGTTTAAGACTGTCCAACACTGAAGCTTTCTTT

V: TRBV7-8
D: TRBD2
size: few
J: TRBJ2-4
CDR3: CASSPRAGRVIRYF
DNA: TGTGCCAGCAGCCCCCGGGCGGGGAGGGTCATTCGGTACTTC

V: TRBV12-3/TRBV12-4
D: TRBD2
size: .
J: TRBJ2-7
CDR3: CASSAHGGDEQYF
DNA: TGTGCCAGCAGTGCCCACGGGGGGGACGAGCAGTACTTC

V: TRBV29-1
D: .
size: .
J: TRBJ2-7
CDR3: CSVDLGPTNPYEQYF
DNA: TGCAGCGTTGACCTAGGTCCGACGAACCCCTACGAGCAGTACTTC

V: TRBV20-1
D: .
size: .
J: TRBJ1-4
CDR3: CSARDGTGSYEKLFF
DNA: TGCAGTGCTAGGGATGGTACAGGGTCCTACGAAAAACTGTTTTTT

V: TRBV7-8
D: TRBD1
size: many
J: TRBJ2-7
CDR3: CASSLVPTGVLYEQYF
DNA: TGTGCCAGCAGCTTAGTTCCAACAGGGGTGTTGTACGAGCAGTACTTC

V: TRBV20-1
D: TRBD2
size: many
J: TRBJ2-5
CDR3: CSPRLAGEETQYF
DNA: TGCAGCCCCCGACTAGCGGGGGAGGAGACCCAGTACTTC

V: TRBV2
D: TRBD2
size: many
J: TRBJ2-5
CDR3: CASTGGGGETQYF
DNA: TGTGCCAGCACCGGCGGGGGTGGAGAGACCCAGTACTTC

V: TRBV30
D: TRBD1
size: many
J: TRBJ2-7
CDR3: CAWRPKDRAYEQYF
DNA: TGTGCCTGGAGGCCGAAGGACAGGGCCTACGAGCAGTACTTC

V: TRBV19
D: .
size: few
J: TRBJ2-3
CDR3: CAGSHTGDTQYF
DNA: TGTGCCGGTAGTCACACTGGGGATACGCAGTATTTT

V: TRBV11-3
D: TRBD1
size: many
J: TRBJ2-7
CDR3: CASSWGTGSSEQYF
DNA: TGTGCCAGCAGCTGGGGGACAGGGTCCTCCGAGCAGTACTTC

V: TRBV11-2
D: TRBD1
size: many
J: TRBJ1-2
CDR3: CASSLGRGQGVDYGYTF
DNA: TGTGCCAGCAGCTTAGGAAGGGGACAGGGCGTGGACTATGGCTACACCTTC

V: TRBV2
D: TRBD1
size: many
J: TRBJ2-1
CDR3: CASSARDRYNEQFF
DNA: TGTGCCAGCAGTGCCCGGGACAGGTACAATGAGCAGTTCTTC

V: TRBV7-2
D: TRBD2
size: many
J: TRBJ2-1
CDR3: CASNPPTSGGAMGEQFF
DNA: TGTGCCAGCAACCCTCCGACTAGCGGGGGGGCCATGGGTGAGCAGTTCTTC

V: TRBV29-1
D: .
size: few
J: TRBJ1-1
CDR3: CSGGLPNTEAFF
DNA: TGCAGCGGAGGACTTCCGAACACTGAAGCTTTCTTT

V: TRBV11-1
D: TRBD2
size: .
J: TRBJ2-7
CDR3: CASSPRTSEQYF
DNA: TGTGCCAGCAGCCCTCGGACTAGCGAGCAGTACTTC

V: TRBV27
D: TRBD2
size: .
J: TRBJ2-7
CDR3: CASRGAGQMWEQYF
DNA: TGTGCCAGCAGAGGAGCGGGGCAAATGTGGGAGCAGTACTTC

V: TRBV2
D: .
size: .
J: TRBJ1-2
CDR3: CASSSALYGYTF
DNA: TGTGCCAGCAGTAGCGCCCTCTATGGCTACACCTTC

V: TRBV4-1
D: .
size: few
J: TRBJ2-5
CDR3: CASSKGGVQETQYF
DNA: TGCGCCAGCAGCAAAGGGGGAGTCCAAGAGACCCAGTACTTC

V: TRBV20-1
D: .
size: .
J: TRBJ1-1
CDR3: CSVTGPDTEAFF
DNA: TGCAGTGTTACTGGGCCCGACACTGAAGCTTTCTTT

V: TRBV7-2
D: .
size: many
J: TRBJ2-5
CDR3: CASSRREVETQYF
DNA: TGTGCCAGCAGCCGGAGGGAGGTAGAGACCCAGTACTTC

V: TRBV6-1
D: TRBD1
size: many
J: TRBJ1-1
CDR3: CASSRGTGPSTEAFF
DNA: TGTGCCAGCAGTCGCGGGACAGGGCCGAGCACTGAAGCTTTCTTT

V: TRBV18
D: TRBD1
size: many
J: TRBJ2-5
CDR3: CASSTTGGWETQYF
DNA: TGTGCCAGCTCAACGACAGGGGGATGGGAGACCCAGTACTTC

V: TRBV5-8
D: .
size: many
J: TRBJ2-1
CDR3: CASSFLVSSYNEQFF
DNA: TGTGCCAGCAGCTTTCTAGTGAGCTCCTACAATGAGCAGTTCTTC

V: TRBV28
D: .
size: many
J: TRBJ1-1
CDR3: CASSLSETTEAFF
DNA: TGTGCCAGCAGTTTGTCCGAGACCACTGAAGCTTTCTTT

V: TRBV3-1
D: .
size: many
J: TRBJ1-6
CDR3: CASSQGYNSPLHF
DNA: TGTGCCAGCAGCCAAGGGTATAATTCACCCCTCCACTTT

V: TRBV20-1
D: .
size: .
J: TRBJ1-6
CDR3: CSARDSPTWNSPLHF
DNA: TGCAGTGCTAGAGATAGCCCCACCTGGAATTCACCCCTCCACTTT

V: TRBV4-3
D: .
size: few
J: TRBJ1-5
CDR3: CASSPPQYSNQPQHF
DNA: TGCGCCAGCAGCCCCCCACAGTATAGCAATCAGCCCCAGCATTTT

V: TRBV2
D: .
size: many
J: TRBJ1-5
CDR3: CASSGDTMGGQPQHF
DNA: TGTGCCAGCAGTGGGGACACGATGGGAGGTCAGCCCCAGCATTTT

V: TRBV5-4
D: .
size: .
J: TRBJ2-7
CDR3: CASSLSGRGTKYEQYF
DNA: TGTGCCAGCAGCTTGTCCGGCAGGGGCACGAAGTACGAGCAGTACTTC

V: TRBV6-2/TRBV6-3
D: TRBD1
size: .
J: TRBJ1-2
CDR3: CASSYAPGTGNYGYTF
DNA: TGTGCCAGCAGTTACGCTCCCGGGACAGGGAACTATGGCTACACCTTC

V: TRBV5-4
D: TRBD1
size: many
J: TRBJ1-6
CDR3: CASRQGAVNSPLHF
DNA: TGTGCCAGCAGACAGGGGGCCGTCAATTCACCCCTCCACTTT

V: TRBV12-3/TRBV12-4
D: TRBD1
size: .
J: TRBJ1-2
CDR3: CASSSRQGHGYTF
DNA: TGTGCCAGCAGTTCAAGACAGGGTCATGGCTACACCTTC

V: TRBV4-3
D: TRBD1
size: few
J: TRBJ2-7
CDR3: CASSPRDRGDYEQYF
DNA: TGCGCCAGCAGCCCTCGGGACAGGGGAGACTACGAGCAGTACTTC

V: TRBV11-1
D: .
size: many
J: TRBJ1-1
CDR3: CASSRPWPDPNTEAFF
DNA: TGTGCCAGCAGTCGCCCCTGGCCTGACCCGAACACTGAAGCTTTCTTT

V: TRBV18
D: TRBD2
size: few
J: TRBJ2-2
CDR3: CASSPAASGTGELFF
DNA: TGTGCCAGCTCACCAGCTGCTAGCGGGACCGGGGAGCTGTTTTTT

V: TRBV6-2/TRBV6-3
D: TRBD1
size: .
J: TRBJ2-7
CDR3: CASKTDRGPYEQYF
DNA: TGTGCCAGCAAAACGGACAGGGGGCCCTACGAGCAGTACTTC

V: TRBV20-1
D: .
size: few
J: TRBJ2-7
CDR3: CSARPGQPTSYEQYF
DNA: TGCAGTGCTAGACCAGGACAGCCGACCTCCTACGAGCAGTACTTC

V: TRBV15
D: .
size: .
J: TRBJ2-1
CDR3: CATSREHIGGVTSYNEQFF
DNA: TGTGCCACCAGCAGAGAACATATTGGTGGAGTCACCTCCTACAATGAGCAGTTCTTC

V: TRBV9
D: TRBD2
size: .
J: TRBJ2-2
CDR3: CASSVAAGGLSGELFF
DNA: TGTGCCAGCAGCGTAGCGGCGGGGGGGCTTTCCGGGGAGCTGTTTTTT

V: TRBV12-3/TRBV12-4
D: .
size: many
J: TRBJ1-5
CDR3: CASSRGLPQHF
DNA: TGTGCCAGCAGCAGGGGCCTGCCCCAGCATTTT

V: TRBV11-2
D: TRBD2
size: few
J: TRBJ2-3
CDR3: CASRRLGLGIGTQYF
DNA: TGTGCCAGCAGGCGGCTGGGACTAGGAATCGGTACGCAGTATTTT

V: TRBV3-1
D: .
size: many
J: TRBJ2-3
CDR3: CASSQVGGRNTQYF
DNA: TGTGCCAGCAGCCAAGTTGGGGGACGGAATACGCAGTATTTT

V: TRBV7-8
D: TRBD1
size: many
J: TRBJ1-1
CDR3: CASSLRDRMNTEAFF
DNA: TGTGCCAGCAGCTTACGGGACAGGATGAACACTGAAGCTTTCTTT

V: TRBV27
D: TRBD2
size: many
J: TRBJ2-3
CDR3: CASSLSPLSGEPGSTDTQYF
DNA: TGTGCCAGCAGTTTATCGCCGCTGAGCGGGGAACCTGGTAGCACAGATACGCAGTATTTT

V: TRBV30
D: TRBD1
size: many
J: TRBJ1-4
CDR3: CAWNRGEEKLFF
DNA: TGTGCCTGGAACAGGGGAGAGGAAAAACTGTTTTTT

V: TRBV12-3/TRBV12-4
D: TRBD1
size: .
J: TRBJ1-2
CDR3: CASSAGGQSGYTF
DNA: TGTGCCAGCAGTGCTGGGGGACAGAGTGGCTACACCTTC

V: TRBV15
D: .
size: many
J: TRBJ1-1
CDR3: CATSRDRGHTEAFF
DNA: TGTGCCACCAGCAGAGACCGGGGGCACACTGAAGCTTTCTTT

V: TRBV28
D: .
size: many
J: TRBJ1-4
CDR3: CASKSGVEKLFF
DNA: TGTGCCAGTAAGTCAGGGGTTGAAAAACTGTTTTTT

V: TRBV10-3
D: .
size: .
J: TRBJ2-2
CDR3: CAIAAERGDTGELFF
DNA: TGTGCCATCGCGGCCGAGAGGGGTGACACCGGGGAGCTGTTTTTT

V: TRBV27
D: .
size: many
J: TRBJ1-5
CDR3: CASSLLLGNQPQHF
DNA: TGTGCCAGCAGTTTGTTACTCGGGAATCAGCCCCAGCATTTT